A single sample gave rise to the 25 T cell receptor beta chains below, sequenced in a study of blood T cell repertoires in COVID-19. Profiled with immunoSEQ multiplex PCR; TCRdb holds only in-frame clones, not every one. Of 96,000 or so clones listed, nearly 90% are singletons. The sample was peripheral blood. These TCRs come from an elderly woman with acute or convalescent COVID-19.

This clone appeared a single time. The chain recombines TRBV5-4 with TRBJ1-2, with no clear D. The CDR3 is 16 residues long. Germline V gene data show CDR1 as SGHNT and CDR2 as YYREEE (reference sequence). Trimming shortened V by 1 base and J by 0 bases, and 13 bases separated the two germline ends. The CDR3 coding sequence is TGTGCCAGCAGCTTGATCGGGAGGTTAGCTAACTATGGCTACACCTTC. Protein sequence: CASSLIGRLANYGYTF.

The V and J genes are TRBV2 and TRBJ2-7; 8 bases align to TRBD1. The CDR3 covers 13 residues. V lost 4 bases, J lost 7 bases, and 6 bases stayed unmatched. Germline CDR1 is SNHLY and CDR2 is FYNNEI. The CDR3 bases are TGTGCCAGCAGTGCCGACAGGGGAAGTGAGCAGTACTTC. Translation: CASSADRGSEQYF.

Written as DNA, the CDR3 is TGTGCCAGCAGCTTAGATCGACTAATCTCCTACGAGCAGTACTTC. Its translation: CASSLDRLISYEQYF. V usage is TRBV11-2 and J usage is TRBJ2-7; possible D gene TRBD2, 5 bases. The CDR3 has 15 amino acids. Germline CDR1 SGHAT, CDR2 FQNNGV. The ends were cut back, 0 bases at V and 0 bases at J, with 9 bases in the middle.

This clone was picked up a small number of times. The chain uses TRBV6-2 or TRBV6-3 and TRBJ2-1, with D possibly matching TRBD1 (6 bases). Trimming took off 5 bases at V and 9 bases at J, with 20 bases between the two ends. CDR1 and CDR2 from the germline V gene are MNHEY and SVGEGT. This CDR3 contains 15 residues. For the CDR3, the DNA is TGTGCCAGCAGTAACCGGGACACCCTCTCGGCTGAGCAGTTCTTC. Encoded protein: CASSNRDTLSAEQFF.

The genes are TRBV6-5 and TRBJ2-1; TRBD2 matches at 11 bases. This CDR3 region has 15 residues. With V trimmed by 6 bases and J by 6 bases, 7 bases remained unmatched. Germline V gene lookup returns CDR1 MNHEY and CDR2 SVGAGI. The CDR3 loop reads CASRLAGGPSNEQFF. CDR3 bases: TGTGCCAGCAGATTAGCGGGAGGGCCGTCCAATGAGCAGTTCTTC.

This clone was observed a handful of times. The chain combines TRBV9 with TRBJ2-4, with 13 positions matching TRBD2. Germline assignment: CDR1 SGDLS and CDR2 YYNGEE. The CDR3 totals 17 residues. V dropped 2 bases and J dropped 1; count of bases not matched to a gene: 3. This chain's CDR3 is CASSVTSGRAAKNIQYF. The CDR3 bases are TGTGCCAGCAGCGTCACTAGCGGGAGGGCCGCCAAAAACATTCAGTACTTC. Drawing the rest from reference TRBV9 and TRBJ2-4, the complete variable domain is DSGVTQTPKHLITATGQRVTLRCSPRSGDLSVYWYQQSLDQGLQFLIQYYNGEERAKGNILERFSAQQFPDLHSELNLSSLELGDSALYFCASSVTSGRAAKNIQYFGAGTRLSVL.

J is TRBJ2-2 and V is TRBV7-8; 8 bases align to TRBD2. Germline V gives CDR1 SGHVS, CDR2 FQNEAQ. The ends lost 4 bases at V and 2 bases at J; junction bases unmatched: 15. The CDR3 sequence is 19 residues long. Written as DNA, the CDR3 is TGTGCCAGCAGCTGGGCCTATGATAAAAGCGGGGGAAACACCGGGGAGCTGTTTTTT. This encodes CASSWAYDKSGGNTGELFF.

V usage is TRBV6-6 and J usage is TRBJ1-1; D possibly corresponds to TRBD1 (5 bases). This CDR3 region has 12 residues. Germline CDR1 is MNHNY and CDR2 is SVGAGI (reference sequence). With 7 bases removed from V and 7 bases from J, the gap between germline ends came to 13 bases. CDR3 DNA sequence: TGTGCCAGCAACACAGGAATAGTTGAAGCTTTCTTT. Translated: CASNTGIVEAFF.

V gene TRBV5-1 combines with J gene TRBJ1-1; 8 bases match TRBD1. The V segment lost 4 bases and the J segment 6 bases; nucleotides outside the gene matches: 8. Germline V gene data show CDR1 as SGHRS and CDR2 as YFSETQ. This CDR3 contains 14 residues. The CDR3 sequence is CASSDGQGWAEAFF. CDR3 nucleotide sequence: TGCGCCAGCAGCGATGGACAGGGATGGGCTGAAGCTTTCTTT.

The CDR3 DNA sequence: TGTGCCAGCAGTTACGGACAGGGTAGACCACCCCTCCACTTT. It encodes CASSYGQGRPPLHF. This sequence joins TRBV6-6 and TRBJ1-6, with 8 bases matching TRBD1. The CDR3 contains 14 residues. CDR1 is MNHNY and CDR2 is SVGAGI in the germline V gene (reference sequence). Losses at the gene ends were 2 bases for V and 11 bases for J; bases not matched to a gene: 5.

J is TRBJ2-5 and V is TRBV18, with D tentatively TRBD1 (6 bases). Per the germline V gene, CDR1 is KGHSH and CDR2 is LQKENI. Trimming left V 3 bases short and J 4 bases short, with 18 bases between. This CDR3 comprises 16 residues. This CDR3 is CASSPRELQGAETQYF. The CDR3 bases are TGTGCCAGCTCACCCCGCGAACTACAGGGTGCAGAGACCCAGTACTTC.

The rearrangement uses TRBV19 and TRBJ2-5; TRBD2 aligns across 12 bases. The J segment lost 2 bases and the V segment lost 7 bases, leaving 2 bases of the junction unmatched. The CDR3 covers 14 residues. Germline CDR1 LNHDA, CDR2 SQIVND (reference sequence). Here the CDR3 reads CASNLAGGQETQYF. DNA for the CDR3: TGTGCCAGTAATCTAGCGGGAGGGCAAGAGACCCAGTACTTC. The full variable domain, rest sourced from reference TRBV19 and TRBJ2-5, is DGGITQSPKYLFRKEGQNVTLSCEQNLNHDAMYWYRQDPGQGLRLIYYSQIVNDFQKGDIAEGYSVSREKKESFPLTVTSAQKNPTAFYLCASNLAGGQETQYFGPGTRLLVL.

This chain joins TRBV3-1 (or the pseudogene TRBV3-2) and TRBJ2-7; TRBD1 agrees at 7 bases. This CDR3 has 20 residues. The V and J ends lost 7 bases and 8 bases, in that order; junction bases with no gene match: 32. CDR1 is LGHDT and CDR2 is YNNKEL in the germline V gene (reference sequence). The CDR3 is CASNPTFEEWARGPYGKQYF. In DNA, the CDR3 is TGTGCCAGCAACCCCACCTTTGAAGAGTGGGCGAGGGGGCCCTACGGCAAGCAGTACTTC.

This clone has a handful of counts. This chain joins TRBV6-5 and TRBJ2-7; 9 nucleotides line up with TRBD1. The V gene end was trimmed by 7 bases and the J gene end by 6 bases; junction bases not matched to a gene: 7. Looked up from germline, CDR1 is MNHEY and CDR2 is SVGAGI. The CDR3 spans 13 residues. The CDR3 sequence is CASKRQGVGEQYF. DNA for the CDR3: TGTGCCAGCAAGAGACAGGGGGTCGGCGAGCAGTACTTC.

The V and J genes are TRBV11-2 and TRBJ1-2; 8 nucleotides line up with TRBD1. V lost 1 base and J lost 5; bases outside the gene matches: 9. Germline CDR1 SGHAT, CDR2 FQNNGV. The CDR3 runs to 16 residues. CDR3 DNA: TGTGCCAGCAGCTTAGGGGGATCAGGGGGCGTATATGGCTACACCTTC. This codes for CASSLGGSGGVYGYTF.

The chain joins TRBV7-2 to TRBJ2-2, with TRBD2 identical over 7 bases. Germline assignment: CDR1 SGHTA and CDR2 FQGNSA. The CDR3 loop spans 14 amino acids. V trimming: 7 bases; J trimming: 6 bases; junction bases outside the gene matches: 8. The CDR3 sequence: CASIVGSGPGELFF. In DNA, the CDR3 is TGTGCCAGCATCGTGGGTAGCGGGCCCGGGGAGCTGTTTTTT.

This chain joins TRBV4-3 and TRBJ1-2; 9 bases map to TRBD1. Germline CDR1 reads LGHNA; CDR2 reads YSLEER. V lost 3 bases and J lost 7; bases outside the gene matches: 6. CDR3 length: 14 residues. The CDR3 DNA follows: TGCGCCAGCAGCCAGGGACAGGGATTAGGTGGCTACACCTTC. Amino acids: CASSQGQGLGGYTF.

The chain joins TRBV19 to TRBJ1-5; 9 bases are a match to TRBD1. V trimming: 3 bases; J trimming: 5 bases; junction bases outside the gene matches: 5. The CDR3 has 15 amino acids. CDR1 and CDR2 (germline): LNHDA, SQIVND (reference sequence). For the CDR3, the DNA is TGTGCCAGTAGTATCTATGGACAGGGGTATCAGCCCCAGCATTTT. Translation gives CASSIYGQGYQPQHF.

This sequence joins TRBV12-2 and TRBJ1-5; the listed D gene, TRBD1, was not tested against the DNA. TRBV12-2 is a known pseudogene. The CDR3 is 18 residues long. The CDR3 reads CASRCNQGYRVSNQPQHF. Written as DNA, the CDR3 is TGTGCAAGTCGCTGTAATCAAGGCTACAGGGTTAGCAATCAGCCCCAGCATTTT.

There are a few counts of this clone. The genes are TRBV5-6 and TRBJ2-2; no definite D call. There are 13 residues in the CDR3. Looked up from germline, CDR1 is SGHDT and CDR2 is YYEEEE. The ends were cut back, 0 bases at V and 8 bases at J, with 8 bases in the middle. CDR3 residues: CASSLGPGGELFF. The CDR3 DNA sequence: TGTGCCAGCAGCTTGGGTCCCGGGGGGGAGCTGTTTTTT. Full variable domain (missing parts from reference TRBV5-6 and TRBJ2-2): DAGVTQSPTHLIKTRGQQVTLRCSPKSGHDTVSWYQQALGQGPQFIFQYYEEEERQRGNFPDRFSGHQFPNYSSELNVNALLLGDSALYLCASSLGPGGELFFGEGSRLTVL.

The rearrangement joins TRBV19 to TRBJ1-1; no reliable D call. The germline V gene has CDR1 LNHDA and CDR2 SQIVND (reference sequence). The V gene lost 4 bases and the J gene lost 1 base, with 16 bases spanning the gap. The CDR3 has 16 residues. The CDR3 here is CASSSAWAAWNTEAFF. The CDR3 DNA reads TGTGCCAGTAGTAGCGCTTGGGCCGCTTGGAACACTGAAGCTTTCTTT.

The chain uses TRBV12-3 or TRBV12-4 and TRBJ1-5; unclear D gene. The CDR3 is made up of 13 amino acids. Trimming took off 6 bases at V and 11 bases at J, with 17 bases between the two ends. This CDR3 is CASSPTDRVAQHF. For the CDR3, the DNA is TGTGCCAGCAGCCCCACCGACCGGGTGGCCCAGCATTTT.

This rearrangement joins TRBV19 to TRBJ1-1; 11 positions agree with TRBD1. Looked up from germline, CDR1 is LNHDA and CDR2 is SQIVND (reference sequence). The junction had 6 bases not matched to a gene; V was cut back by 5 bases and J by 4 bases. The CDR3 sequence is 15 residues long. CDR3: CASSARTGGRTEAFF. DNA for the CDR3: TGTGCCAGTAGTGCAAGGACAGGGGGCCGCACTGAAGCTTTCTTT.

The chain carries TRBV27 and TRBJ2-1; the match to TRBD2 covers 8 bases. The CDR3 covers 17 residues. Trimming at V came to 4 bases and at J to 4 bases, leaving 12 bases not matched to a gene. CDR1 and CDR2 from the germline V gene are MNHEY and SMNVEV (reference sequence). The CDR3 bases are TGTGCCAGCAGTTCCTCCTCCCCAGCGGGAGTGTACAATGAGCAGTTCTTC. It yields the protein CASSSSSPAGVYNEQFF.

J is TRBJ1-4 and V is TRBV7-9; 7 bases align to TRBD1. The CDR3 runs to 15 residues. Per germline, CDR1 SEHNR and CDR2 FQNEAQ (reference sequence). With 5 bases clipped from V and 2 bases from J, the junction kept 5 bases outside the gene matches. The CDR3 region is CASSPLTGTNEKLFF. The CDR3 DNA follows: TGTGCCAGCAGCCCTCTGACAGGGACTAATGAAAAACTGTTTTTT.